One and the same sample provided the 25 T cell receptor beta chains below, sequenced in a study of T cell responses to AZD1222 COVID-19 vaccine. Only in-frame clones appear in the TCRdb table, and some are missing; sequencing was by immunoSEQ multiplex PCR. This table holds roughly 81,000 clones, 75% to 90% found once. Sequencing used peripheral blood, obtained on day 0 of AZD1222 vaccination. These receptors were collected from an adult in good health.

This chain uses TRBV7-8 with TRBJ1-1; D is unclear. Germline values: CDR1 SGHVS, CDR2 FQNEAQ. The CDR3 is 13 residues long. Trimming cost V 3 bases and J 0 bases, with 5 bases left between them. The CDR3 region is CASSFFMNTEAFF. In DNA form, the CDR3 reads TGTGCCAGCAGCTTCTTCATGAACACTGAAGCTTTCTTT.

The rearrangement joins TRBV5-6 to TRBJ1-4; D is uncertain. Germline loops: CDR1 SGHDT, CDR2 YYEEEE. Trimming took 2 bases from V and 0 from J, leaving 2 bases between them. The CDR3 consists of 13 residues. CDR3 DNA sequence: TGTGCCAGCAGCTTACCAACTAATGAAAAACTGTTTTTT. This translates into CASSLPTNEKLFF.

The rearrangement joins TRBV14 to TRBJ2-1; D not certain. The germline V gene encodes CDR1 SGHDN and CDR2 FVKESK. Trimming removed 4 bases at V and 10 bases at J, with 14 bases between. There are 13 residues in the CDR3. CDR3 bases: TGTGCCAGCAGCCTTTCTGGTGGAGCCGAGCAGTTCTTC. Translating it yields CASSLSGGAEQFF.

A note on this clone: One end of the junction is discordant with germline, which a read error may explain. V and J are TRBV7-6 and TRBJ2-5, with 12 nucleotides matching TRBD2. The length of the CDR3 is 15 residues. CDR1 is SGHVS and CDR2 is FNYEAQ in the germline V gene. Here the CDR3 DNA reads TGTGCCAGCAGCTCGACTAGCGGGAGTCAAGGGACCCAGTACTTC. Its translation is CASSSTSGSQGTQYF.

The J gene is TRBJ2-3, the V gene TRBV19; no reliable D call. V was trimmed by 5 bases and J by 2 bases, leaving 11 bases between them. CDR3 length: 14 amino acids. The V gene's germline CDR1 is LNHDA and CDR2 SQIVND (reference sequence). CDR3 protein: CASSPSRITDTQYF. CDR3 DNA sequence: TGTGCCAGTAGTCCGAGCAGAATCACAGATACGCAGTATTTT.

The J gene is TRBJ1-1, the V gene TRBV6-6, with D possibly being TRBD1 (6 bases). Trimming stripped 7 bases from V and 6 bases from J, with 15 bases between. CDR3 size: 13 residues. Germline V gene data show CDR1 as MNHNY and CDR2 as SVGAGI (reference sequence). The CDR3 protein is CASTQQGIAEAFF. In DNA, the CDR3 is TGTGCCAGCACCCAACAGGGTATCGCTGAAGCTTTCTTT.

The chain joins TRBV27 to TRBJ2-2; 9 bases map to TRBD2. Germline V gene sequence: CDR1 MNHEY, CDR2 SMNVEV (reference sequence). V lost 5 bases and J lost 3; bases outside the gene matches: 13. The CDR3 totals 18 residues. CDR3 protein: CASSLRGAGGYYTGELFF. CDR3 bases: TGTGCCAGCAGTCTCCGGGGGGCGGGAGGGTATTACACCGGGGAGCTGTTTTTT.

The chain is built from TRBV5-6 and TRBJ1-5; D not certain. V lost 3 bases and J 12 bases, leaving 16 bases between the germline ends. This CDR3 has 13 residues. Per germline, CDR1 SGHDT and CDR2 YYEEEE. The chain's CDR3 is CASSSGHEEDQHF. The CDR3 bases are TGTGCCAGCAGCTCCGGGCATGAGGAGGACCAGCATTTT.

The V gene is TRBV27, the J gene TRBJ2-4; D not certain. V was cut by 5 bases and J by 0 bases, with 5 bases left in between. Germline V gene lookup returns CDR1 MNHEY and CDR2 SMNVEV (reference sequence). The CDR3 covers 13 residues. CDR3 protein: CASSPLAKNIQYF. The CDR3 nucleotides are TGTGCCAGCAGTCCCCTAGCCAAAAACATTCAGTACTTC.

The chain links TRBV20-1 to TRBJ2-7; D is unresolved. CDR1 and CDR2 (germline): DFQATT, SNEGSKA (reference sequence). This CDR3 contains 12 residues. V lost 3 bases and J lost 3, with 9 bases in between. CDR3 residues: CSASMADYEQYF. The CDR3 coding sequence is TGCAGTGCTAGTATGGCAGACTACGAGCAGTACTTC.

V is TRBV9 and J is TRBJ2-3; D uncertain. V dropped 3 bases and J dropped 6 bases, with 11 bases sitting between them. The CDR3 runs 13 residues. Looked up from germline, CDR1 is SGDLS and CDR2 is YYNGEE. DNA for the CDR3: TGTGCCAGCAGCGCAGGTTACTCCGATACGCAGTATTTT. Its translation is CASSAGYSDTQYF.

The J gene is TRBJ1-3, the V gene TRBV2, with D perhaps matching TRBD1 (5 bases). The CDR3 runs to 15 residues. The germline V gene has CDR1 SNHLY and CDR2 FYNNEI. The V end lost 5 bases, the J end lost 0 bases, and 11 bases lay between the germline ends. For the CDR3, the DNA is TGTGCCAGCAGTCGGGACGACCGCTCTGGAAACACCATATATTTT. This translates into CASSRDDRSGNTIYF.

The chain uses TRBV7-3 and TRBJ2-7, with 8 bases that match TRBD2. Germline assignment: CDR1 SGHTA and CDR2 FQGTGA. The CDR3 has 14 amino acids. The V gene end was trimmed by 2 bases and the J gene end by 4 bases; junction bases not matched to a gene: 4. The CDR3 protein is CASSLRAGGYEQYF. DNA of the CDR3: TGTGCCAGCAGCTTACGGGCGGGAGGATACGAGCAGTACTTC.

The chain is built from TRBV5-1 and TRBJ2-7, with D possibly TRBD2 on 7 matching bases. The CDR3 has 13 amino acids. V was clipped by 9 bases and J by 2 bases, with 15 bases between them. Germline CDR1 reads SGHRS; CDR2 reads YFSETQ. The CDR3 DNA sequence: TGCGCCACCTCAGCGGGGACACCCTACGAGCAGTACTTC. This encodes CATSAGTPYEQYF.

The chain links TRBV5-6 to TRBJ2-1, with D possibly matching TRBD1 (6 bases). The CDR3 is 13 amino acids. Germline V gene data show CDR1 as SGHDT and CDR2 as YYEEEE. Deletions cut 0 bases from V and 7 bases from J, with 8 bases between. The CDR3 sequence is CASSLDRVNEQFF. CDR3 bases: TGTGCCAGCAGCTTGGACAGGGTGAATGAGCAGTTCTTC.

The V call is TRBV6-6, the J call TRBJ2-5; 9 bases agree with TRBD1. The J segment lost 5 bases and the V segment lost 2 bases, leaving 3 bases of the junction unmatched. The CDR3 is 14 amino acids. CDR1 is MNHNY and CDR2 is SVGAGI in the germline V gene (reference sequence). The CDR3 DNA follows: TGTGCCAGCAGTTACCCCGACAGGGGGGAGACCCAGTACTTC. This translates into CASSYPDRGETQYF.

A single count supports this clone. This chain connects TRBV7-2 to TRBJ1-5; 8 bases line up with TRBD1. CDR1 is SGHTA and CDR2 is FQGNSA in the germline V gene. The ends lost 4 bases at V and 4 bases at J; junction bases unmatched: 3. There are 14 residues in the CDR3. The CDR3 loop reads CASSYRQGNQPQHF. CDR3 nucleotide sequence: TGTGCCAGCAGCTACAGACAGGGGAATCAGCCCCAGCATTTT.

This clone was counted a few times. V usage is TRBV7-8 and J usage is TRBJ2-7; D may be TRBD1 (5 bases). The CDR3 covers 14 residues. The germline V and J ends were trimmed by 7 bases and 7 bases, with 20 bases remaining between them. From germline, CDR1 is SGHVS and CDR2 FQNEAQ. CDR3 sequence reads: CASTSSRVSGEQYF. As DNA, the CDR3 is TGTGCCAGCACCAGTTCCAGGGTATCTGGGGAGCAGTACTTC.

CDR3 sequence: CASSQQETQYF. The CDR3 DNA reads TGTGCCAGCAGTCAGCAAGAGACCCAGTACTTC. V and J are TRBV2 and TRBJ2-5; D is undetermined. CDR3 length: 11 residues. Germline CDR1 is SNHLY and CDR2 is FYNNEI. V lost 5 bases, J lost 2 bases, and 3 bases lay in between.

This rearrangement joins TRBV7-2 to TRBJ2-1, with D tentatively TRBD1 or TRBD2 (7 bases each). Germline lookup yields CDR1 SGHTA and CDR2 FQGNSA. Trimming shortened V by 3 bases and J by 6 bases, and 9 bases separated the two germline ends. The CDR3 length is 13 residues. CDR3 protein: CASSFRGGNEQFF. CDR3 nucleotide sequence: TGTGCCAGCAGCTTCAGGGGGGGCAATGAGCAGTTCTTC.

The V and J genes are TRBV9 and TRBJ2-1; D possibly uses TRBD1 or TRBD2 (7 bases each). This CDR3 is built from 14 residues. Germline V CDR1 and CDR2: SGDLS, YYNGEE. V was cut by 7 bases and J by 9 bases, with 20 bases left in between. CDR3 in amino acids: CASRAGAGGLEQFF. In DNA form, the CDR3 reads TGTGCCAGCCGCGCGGGGGCAGGGGGGCTTGAGCAGTTCTTC.

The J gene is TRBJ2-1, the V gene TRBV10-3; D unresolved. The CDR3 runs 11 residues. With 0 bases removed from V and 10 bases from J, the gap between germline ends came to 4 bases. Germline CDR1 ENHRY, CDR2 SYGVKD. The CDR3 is CAISESWEQFF. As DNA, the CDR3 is TGTGCCATCAGTGAGTCCTGGGAGCAGTTCTTC.

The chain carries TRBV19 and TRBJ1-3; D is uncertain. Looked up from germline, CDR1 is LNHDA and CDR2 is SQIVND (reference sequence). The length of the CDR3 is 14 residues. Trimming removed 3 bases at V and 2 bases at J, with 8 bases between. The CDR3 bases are TGTGCCAGTAGTATCGACCACCCTGGAAACACCATATATTTT. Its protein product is CASSIDHPGNTIYF.

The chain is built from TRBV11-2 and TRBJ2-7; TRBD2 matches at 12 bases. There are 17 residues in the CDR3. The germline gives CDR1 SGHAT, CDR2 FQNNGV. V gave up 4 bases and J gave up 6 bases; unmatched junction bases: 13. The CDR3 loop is CASSSLRWTSGTAEQYF. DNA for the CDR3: TGTGCCAGCAGCTCATTAAGATGGACTAGCGGGACAGCCGAGCAGTACTTC.

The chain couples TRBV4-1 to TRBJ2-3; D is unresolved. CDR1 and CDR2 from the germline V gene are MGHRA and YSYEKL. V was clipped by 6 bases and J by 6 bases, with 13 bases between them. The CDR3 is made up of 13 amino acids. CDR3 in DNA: TGCGCCAGCAGTCCCCGTGAGCAGGATACGCAGTATTTT. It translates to CASSPREQDTQYF.